The T cell receptor (delta chain) under discussion was sequenced for a study of Vδ1+ human thymocytes. Whole-study results and caveats: Unlike peripheral blood Vdelta1+ controls, thymic delta-chain sequences included about 20% Vdelta2 and few Vdelta3. Thymic TRG and TRD repertoires appeared highly polyclonal.

The CDR3 loop spans 19 amino acids. V lost 7 bases and J 7 bases, leaving 34 bases between the germline ends. The V gene's germline CDR1 is TSWWSYY and CDR2 QGS. Thymocytes were sorted as CD3+ TCRVdelta1+ TCRVdelta2- after alphabeta T cell depletion. Vdelta1+ thymocyte sorts reached between about 96% and 99.6% purity. The template was reverse-transcribed extracted RNA. The CDR3 regions were amplified by multiplex PCR from V-gene primers to a constant-region primer. TCRdb repeated clone calling on the multiplex PCR reads with CATT. The table shows tens of thousands of delta-chain clones, with around a sixth occurring only once. This clone was detected only a few times. Its antigen is not known.

The receptor comes from a boy younger than two who had congenital heart surgery. V and J are TRDV1 and TRDJ1; TRDD2 or TRDD3 may be the D gene (7 bases each). Sequencing used Vdelta1+ gamma-delta thymocytes from the thymus. Subset: FACS-sorted CD3+ TCRalphabeta- TCRVdelta1+ TCRVdelta2- thymocytes. For the CDR3, the DNA is TGTGCTCTTGCGGGTTCCTACTATACTGGGGACCTGGGGAGTGGTAAACTCATCTTT. This gives the protein CALAGSYYTGDLGSGKLIF.